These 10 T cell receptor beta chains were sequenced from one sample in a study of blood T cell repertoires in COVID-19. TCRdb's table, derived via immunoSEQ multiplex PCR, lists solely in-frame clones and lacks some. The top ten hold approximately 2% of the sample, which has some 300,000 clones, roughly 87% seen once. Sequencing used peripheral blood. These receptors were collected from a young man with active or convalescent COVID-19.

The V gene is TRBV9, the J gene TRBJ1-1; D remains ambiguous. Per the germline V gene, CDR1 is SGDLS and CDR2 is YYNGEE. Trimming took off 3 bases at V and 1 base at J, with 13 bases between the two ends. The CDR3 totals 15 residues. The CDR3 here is CASSELRLKNTEAFF. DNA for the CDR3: TGTGCCAGCAGCGAACTGAGGCTCAAGAACACTGAAGCTTTCTTT.

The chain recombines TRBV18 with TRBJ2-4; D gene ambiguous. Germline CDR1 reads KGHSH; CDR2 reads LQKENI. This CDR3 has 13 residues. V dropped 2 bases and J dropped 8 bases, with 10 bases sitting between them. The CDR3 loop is CASSPGLEDIQYF. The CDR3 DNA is TGTGCCAGCTCACCAGGTCTCGAGGACATTCAGTACTTC.

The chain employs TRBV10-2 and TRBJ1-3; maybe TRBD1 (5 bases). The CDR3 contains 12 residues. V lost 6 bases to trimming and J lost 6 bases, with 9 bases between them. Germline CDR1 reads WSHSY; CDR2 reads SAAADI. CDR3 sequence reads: CASRGEENTIYF. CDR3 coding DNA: TGCGCCAGCAGGGGGGAGGAAAACACCATATATTTT.

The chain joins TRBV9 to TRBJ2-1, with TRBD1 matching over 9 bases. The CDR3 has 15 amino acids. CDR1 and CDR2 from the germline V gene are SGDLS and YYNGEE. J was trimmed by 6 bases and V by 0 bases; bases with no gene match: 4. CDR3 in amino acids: CASSVEGTGSNEQFF. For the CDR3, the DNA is TGTGCCAGCAGCGTAGAGGGGACAGGGTCCAATGAGCAGTTCTTC.

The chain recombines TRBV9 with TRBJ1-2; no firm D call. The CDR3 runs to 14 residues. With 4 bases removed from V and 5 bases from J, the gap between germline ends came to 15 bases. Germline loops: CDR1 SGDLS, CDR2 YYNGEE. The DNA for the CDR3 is TGTGCCAGCAGCCGTAACTCCGGTCTTTATGGCTACACCTTC. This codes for CASSRNSGLYGYTF.

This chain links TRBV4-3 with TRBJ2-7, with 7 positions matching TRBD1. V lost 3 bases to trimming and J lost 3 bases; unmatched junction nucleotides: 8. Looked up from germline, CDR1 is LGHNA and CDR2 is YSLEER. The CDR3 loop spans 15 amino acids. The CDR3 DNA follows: TGCGCCAGCAGCCAGGCCGGACAGGCGTACTACGAGCAGTACTTC. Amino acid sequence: CASSQAGQAYYEQYF.

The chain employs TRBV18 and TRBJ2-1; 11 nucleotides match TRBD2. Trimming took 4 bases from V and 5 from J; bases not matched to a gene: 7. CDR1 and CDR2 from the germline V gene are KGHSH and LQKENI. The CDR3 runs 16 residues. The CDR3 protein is CASSLFGTSGNNEQFF. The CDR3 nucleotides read TGTGCCAGCTCACTTTTCGGGACTAGCGGAAACAATGAGCAGTTCTTC.

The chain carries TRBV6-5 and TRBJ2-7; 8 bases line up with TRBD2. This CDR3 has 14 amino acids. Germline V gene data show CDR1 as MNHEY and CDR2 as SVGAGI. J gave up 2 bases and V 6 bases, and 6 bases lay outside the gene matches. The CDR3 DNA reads TGTGCCAGCAGCCGCCTTAGCGGGACCTACGAGCAGTACTTC. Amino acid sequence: CASSRLSGTYEQYF.

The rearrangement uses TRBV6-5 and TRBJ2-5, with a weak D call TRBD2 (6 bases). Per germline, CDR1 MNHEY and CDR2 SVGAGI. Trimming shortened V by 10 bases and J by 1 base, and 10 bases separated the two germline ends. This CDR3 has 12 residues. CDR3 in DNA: TGTGCCACCAGGGACTTCCAAGAGACCCAGTACTTC. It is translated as CATRDFQETQYF.

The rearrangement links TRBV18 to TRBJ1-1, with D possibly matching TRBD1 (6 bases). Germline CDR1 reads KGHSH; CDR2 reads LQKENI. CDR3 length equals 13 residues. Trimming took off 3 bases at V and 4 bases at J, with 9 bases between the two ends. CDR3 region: CASSPIQGTEAFF. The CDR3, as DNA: TGTGCCAGCTCACCTATACAGGGCACTGAAGCTTTCTTT.